The 9 T cell receptor beta chains below come from one sample, sequenced in a study of shared clonotypes between healthy human individuals. The repertoire was sequenced with immunoSEQ multiplex PCR; TCRdb's copy has only in-frame clones and lacks some. The table has about 1 million clones, around 76% seen once. The specimen was memory CD4+ T cells sorted from blood. Described subset: CD45RA-negative fraction. The receptors were gathered from a man in his late teens or twenties in good health.

A word on this clone: This probably arose from a read error, given a far larger clone one base away. Other DNA sequences in the sample encode the same CDR3. The gene calls are TRBV18 and TRBJ1-2, with D perhaps TRBD1 (5 bases). V lost 4 bases, J lost 3 bases, and 9 bases lay in between. The germline CDR1 and CDR2 sequences are KGHSH and LQKENI. The CDR3 contains 13 residues. The CDR3 region is CASSRGTDYGYTF. The CDR3 DNA is TGTGCCAGCTCACGTGGGACGGACTATGGCTACACCTTC.

This clone was observed a few times. The chain has TRBV27 and TRBJ2-7; 11 bases match TRBD2. Germline CDR1 and CDR2: MNHEY and SMNVEV (reference sequence). With 2 bases clipped from V and 2 bases from J, the junction kept 2 bases outside the gene matches. There are 15 residues in the CDR3. The chain's CDR3 is CASSLVAGGTYEQYF. Here the CDR3 DNA reads TGTGCCAGCAGTTTAGTAGCGGGGGGGACCTACGAGCAGTACTTC.

V is TRBV4-3 and J is TRBJ2-1, with D tentatively TRBD1 or TRBD2 (5 bases each). Germline CDR1 LGHNA, CDR2 YSLEER. Trimming pared 3 bases from V and 0 bases from J, leaving 18 bases between. The CDR3 covers 18 residues. The CDR3 nucleotides are TGCGCCAGCAGCCAGACCAGGGACGGATTCAGCTCCTACAATGAGCAGTTCTTC. Protein: CASSQTRDGFSSYNEQFF.

This clone occurred once. The chain combines TRBV5-1 with TRBJ2-3, with 8 bases lining up with TRBD1. Germline lookup yields CDR1 SGHRS and CDR2 YFSETQ. V lost 0 bases and J lost 6; bases outside the gene matches: 3. The CDR3 is 14 residues long. CDR3 in amino acids: CASSLGTGRDTQYF. The CDR3 region has the DNA TGCGCCAGCAGCTTGGGGACAGGGCGTGATACGCAGTATTTT.

The chain employs TRBV4-3 and TRBJ1-6; D might be TRBD1 (5 bases). The CDR3 sequence is 14 residues long. The V gene lost 2 bases and the J gene lost 11 bases, with 13 bases spanning the gap. Looked up from germline, CDR1 is LGHNA and CDR2 is YSLEER. Here the CDR3 reads CASSQLREGTPLHF. The CDR3 DNA follows: TGCGCCAGCAGCCAACTCAGGGAAGGGACACCCCTCCACTTT.

V gene TRBV16 combines with J gene TRBJ2-1; D unclear. The CDR3 has 13 residues. The V gene lost 1 base and the J gene lost 7 bases, with 8 bases spanning the gap. The germline CDR1 and CDR2 sequences are KGHSY and FQNENV. Here the CDR3 reads CASSQFSGNEQFF. Written as DNA, the CDR3 is TGTGCCAGCAGCCAATTCTCTGGGAATGAGCAGTTCTTC.

This clone has just a few counts. The gene calls are TRBV2 and TRBJ1-5, with D tentatively TRBD1 (6 bases). The V gene's germline CDR1 is SNHLY and CDR2 FYNNEI. V was trimmed by 3 bases and J by 3 bases, leaving 12 bases between them. The CDR3 is 15 residues long. CDR3 amino acids: CASSEGQIPNQPQHF. CDR3 sequence (DNA): TGTGCCAGCAGTGAGGGACAAATCCCCAATCAGCCCCAGCATTTT.

The chain links TRBV4-1 to TRBJ1-2; TRBD1 matches at 8 bases. CDR3 length equals 18 residues. The germline V gene encodes CDR1 MGHRA and CDR2 YSYEKL. The V gene end was trimmed by 0 bases and the J gene end by 4 bases; junction bases not matched to a gene: 13. The CDR3 DNA reads as TGCGCCAGCAGCCAAGACCCCTCCGGGGACAGGCTACTCTATGGCTACACCTTC. Its translation: CASSQDPSGDRLLYGYTF.

About this clone: Different DNA sequences within this sample yield the same CDR3. The chain employs TRBV5-1 and TRBJ2-3; no clear D gene. The V and J ends lost 0 bases and 1 base respectively, with 3 bases between them. The CDR3 is 13 residues long. Germline CDR1 and CDR2: SGHRS and YFSETQ. The CDR3 region has the DNA TGCGCCAGCAGCTTGGCCGGCACAGATACGCAGTATTTT. Translation gives CASSLAGTDTQYF.